These 11 T cell receptor beta chains originate from one sample sequenced in a study of T cell repertoires in cytomegalovirus infection. Via MiXCR, TCRdb re-called the reads, giving one row per CDR3 protein. This table holds just over 300,000 distinct CDR3 sequences, about a sixth found once. Sequencing was done on a sample of PBMCs. The receptors stem from a human donor in good health (CMV status not recorded). Some clones in this sample may be carry-over from other donors' samples.

This clonotype came up many times. The CDR3: CASSQAPHQETQYF. DNA for the CDR3: TGCGCCAGCAGCCAAGCTCCACACCAAGAGACCCAGTACTTC. The J gene is TRBJ2-5, the V gene TRBV4-1; D unresolved. Germline V gives CDR1 MGHRA, CDR2 YSYEKL. V lost 1 base, J lost 0 bases, and 6 bases lay in between. The CDR3 totals 14 residues.

This clonotype was counted at least ten times. CDR3 amino acids: CSASPGSANTEAFF. The CDR3 DNA reads as TGCAGTGCCTCCCCAGGGTCCGCGAACACTGAAGCTTTCTTT. The gene calls are TRBV20-1 and TRBJ1-1; maybe TRBD1 (5 bases). The CDR3 sequence is 14 residues long. Germline CDR1 reads DFQATT; CDR2 reads SNEGSKA (reference sequence). The V end lost 6 bases, the J end lost 1 base, and 15 bases lay between the germline ends.

The genes are TRBV7-9 and TRBJ1-1; D is ambiguous. V lost 5 bases, J lost 0 bases, and 10 bases lay in between. Germline V gene lookup returns CDR1 SEHNR and CDR2 FQNEAQ (reference sequence). The CDR3 length is 14 residues. CDR3 residues: CASSLSNLNTEAFF. Here the CDR3 DNA reads TGTGCCAGCAGCCTTAGCAACTTGAACACTGAAGCTTTCTTT.

This clonotype was detected a few times. This clone may be a read error of a much larger clone one base away. The CDR3 sequence: CASSYPGASYEQYF. The CDR3 nucleotides are TGTGCCAGCAGCTACCCGGGGGCCTCCTACGAGCAGTACTTC. The chain carries TRBV6-2 or TRBV6-3 and TRBJ2-7; the D gene could be TRBD1 or TRBD2 (6 bases each). The CDR3 runs 14 residues. Per germline, CDR1 MNHEY and CDR2 SVGEGT. V gave up 6 bases and J gave up 0 bases, with 12 bases separating them.

This clonotype was picked up a small number of times. The chain uses TRBV15 and TRBJ2-1; 7 bases fit TRBD2. V trimming: 1 base; J trimming: 4 bases; junction bases outside the gene matches: 10. The CDR3 totals 17 residues. Germline V gives CDR1 LNHNV, CDR2 YYDKDF (reference sequence). This CDR3 reads CATSRATGGEIYNEQFF. Here the CDR3 DNA reads TGTGCCACCAGCAGAGCTACTGGGGGGGAGATATACAATGAGCAGTTCTTC.

This clonotype was counted many times. CDR3 region: CASSYLQGAREQYF. The CDR3 DNA reads as TGTGCCAGCAGTTACTTACAGGGGGCGCGGGAGCAGTACTTC. V and J are TRBV12-3 or TRBV12-4 and TRBJ2-7; 9 nucleotides agree with TRBD1. The V gene end was trimmed by 4 bases and the J gene end by 7 bases; junction bases not matched to a gene: 8. The CDR3 is 14 residues long.

This chain joins TRBV7-9 and TRBJ2-1, with a possible D match to TRBD1 (5 bases). Germline V gene lookup returns CDR1 SEHNR and CDR2 FQNEAQ (reference sequence). The germline V and J ends were trimmed by 4 bases and 4 bases, with 14 bases remaining between them. The CDR3 consists of 15 residues. The CDR3 spells CASSSIGRDYNEQFF. For the CDR3, the DNA is TGTGCCAGCAGCTCCATAGGCAGGGATTACAATGAGCAGTTCTTC.

The chain uses TRBV4-3 and TRBJ2-7; D gene uncertain. Per germline, CDR1 LGHNA and CDR2 YSLEER. V gave up 4 bases and J gave up 2 bases, with 15 bases separating them. The CDR3 has 15 amino acids. The CDR3 sequence is CASSPPRYQTYEQYF. The CDR3 DNA reads TGCGCCAGCAGCCCTCCCCGCTACCAGACCTACGAGCAGTACTTC.

This clonotype was seen a few times. The V call is TRBV19, the J call TRBJ1-2, with D maybe TRBD1 (6 bases). CDR1 and CDR2 (germline): LNHDA, SQIVND (reference sequence). V was shortened by 7 bases and J by 2 bases, with 17 bases between the two germline ends. The CDR3 is made up of 15 amino acids. The CDR3 sequence: CASTQLGAGNYGYTF. The CDR3 nucleotides read TGTGCCAGTACTCAACTGGGGGCAGGGAACTATGGCTACACCTTC.

The CDR3 loop is CATSSSQTNTEAFF. In nucleotides, the CDR3 is TGTGCCACCAGCAGCTCTCAGACGAACACTGAAGCTTTCTTT. V is TRBV15 and J is TRBJ1-1; D is undetermined. Germline loops: CDR1 LNHNV, CDR2 YYDKDF (reference sequence). V was pared by 3 bases and J by 1 base, with 9 bases between. The CDR3 has 14 residues. The full variable domain, in which reference TRBV15 and TRBJ1-1 provide the parts outside the CDR3, is DAMVIQNPRYQVTQFGKPVTLSCSQTLNHNVMYWYQQKSSQAPKLLFHYYDKDFNNEADTPDNFQSRRPNTSFCFLDIRSPGLGDTAMYLCATSSSQTNTEAFFGQGTRLTVV.

The J gene is TRBJ1-1, the V gene TRBV28; 7 nucleotides match TRBD1. The CDR3 contains 16 residues. CDR1 and CDR2 from the germline V gene are MDHEN and SYDVKM. V was clipped by 5 bases and J by 0 bases; unmatched bases: 9. CDR3 residues: CASSPTPGQMNTEAFF. The CDR3 DNA reads as TGTGCCAGCAGTCCTACCCCGGGACAGATGAACACTGAAGCTTTCTTT.